This T cell receptor (beta chain) was recorded in a study of cytomegalovirus exposure and HLA in healthy donors. The CDR3 sequence is 15 residues long. V lost 5 bases to trimming and J lost 6 bases; unmatched junction nucleotides: 5. The germline CDR1 and CDR2 sequences are SGHVS and FNYEAQ. The PCR made use of 60 Vbeta and 13 Jbeta primers. Original methodology: Among the unique TCR beta chains that a later analysis counted, about 81 million in all, some 10 million were shared. The repertoire was sequenced with immunoSEQ multiplex PCR; TCRdb's copy has only in-frame clones and lacks some. V and J calls and clone size are copied from that table; D and trimming were computed from the DNA. The table includes 200,000 or so clones, roughly 84% detected once.

V gene TRBV7-6 combines with J gene TRBJ2-2; 11 bases match TRBD2. Sequencing input: PBMCs. The sequence was obtained from a man aged 45-65 years in good health and CMV-seronegative. This CDR3 reads CASSATSGSSGELFF. As DNA, the CDR3 is TGTGCCAGCAGCGCTACTAGCGGGAGTTCCGGGGAGCTGTTTTTT.